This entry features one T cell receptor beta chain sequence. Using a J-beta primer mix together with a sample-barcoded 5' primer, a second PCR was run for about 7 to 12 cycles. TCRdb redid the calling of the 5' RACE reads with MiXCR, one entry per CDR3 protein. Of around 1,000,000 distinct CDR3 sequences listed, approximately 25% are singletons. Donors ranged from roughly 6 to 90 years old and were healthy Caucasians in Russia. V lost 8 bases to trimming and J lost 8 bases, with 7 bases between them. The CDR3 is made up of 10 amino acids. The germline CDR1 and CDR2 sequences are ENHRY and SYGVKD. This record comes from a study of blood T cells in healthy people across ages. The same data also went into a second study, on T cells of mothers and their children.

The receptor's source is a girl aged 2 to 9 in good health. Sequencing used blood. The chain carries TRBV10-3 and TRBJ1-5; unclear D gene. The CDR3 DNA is TGTGCCATCGGGGTAGAGCCCCAGCATTTT. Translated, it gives CAIGVEPQHF.